These T cell receptor beta chains were read from a single sample in a study of T cells after posttransplantation cyclophosphamide. Repertoires were generated with immunoSEQ multiplex PCR, while TCRdb's copy carries only in-frame clones and drops some. This table holds 35,000 to 45,000 clones with no singletons; the top ten claim more than 2%. Sequences were obtained from PBMCs. The origin of the receptors is a middle-aged man in good health, CMV-negative, and a related stem cell transplant donor. CDR3s include the opening cysteine and the closing phenylalanine or tryptophan. The order of the fields is D gene, V gene, J gene, clone size, CDR3 protein, CDR3 DNA. D genes are given only for firm matches. Clone size is shown for a subset of rows, as once, few, many or a class of expanded clone.

D: TRBD2
V: TRBV7-2
J: TRBJ2-1
size: many
CDR3: CASSPASGSLRNNEQFF
DNA: TGTGCCAGCAGCCCCGCTAGCGGGAGCCTAAGGAACAATGAGCAGTTCTTC

D: .
V: TRBV5-1
J: TRBJ2-7
size: many
CDR3: CASSSTGPSSYEQYF
DNA: TGCGCCAGCAGCTCGACTGGCCCCAGCTCCTACGAGCAGTACTTC

D: .
V: TRBV7-3
J: TRBJ2-2
size: many
CDR3: CASRAATGELFF
DNA: TGTGCCAGCAGGGCTGCCACCGGGGAGCTGTTTTTT

D: .
V: TRBV5-6
J: TRBJ2-2
size: many
CDR3: CASSPPSSFATGELFF
DNA: TGTGCCAGCAGCCCGCCTAGCTCTTTCGCCACCGGGGAGCTGTTTTTT

D: TRBD2
V: TRBV2
J: TRBJ2-5
size: .
CDR3: CASKPAERGGETQYF
DNA: TGTGCCAGCAAACCGGCCGAGCGGGGGGGGGAGACCCAGTACTTC

D: .
V: TRBV2
J: TRBJ2-1
size: many
CDR3: CASTRRWAQFF
DNA: TGTGCCAGCACCCGACGGTGGGCGCAGTTCTTC

D: .
V: TRBV11-3
J: TRBJ2-7
size: many
CDR3: CASSLGEEGSYEQYF
DNA: TGTGCCAGCAGCTTAGGTGAGGAGGGATCCTACGAGCAGTACTTC

D: .
V: TRBV14
J: TRBJ2-1
size: few
CDR3: CASSQDVQPKQFF
DNA: TGTGCCAGCAGCCAAGACGTACAACCCAAGCAGTTCTTC

D: .
V: TRBV15
J: TRBJ2-4
size: few
CDR3: CATSREGAGGKNIQYF
DNA: TGTGCCACCAGCAGAGAGGGCGCCGGGGGCAAAAACATTCAGTACTTC

D: .
V: TRBV15
J: TRBJ2-3
size: many
CDR3: CATSREGAYTQYF
DNA: TGTGCCACCAGCAGAGAAGGGGCATATACGCAGTATTTT